This TCR beta chain was observed in a study of sequential checkpoint blockade in melanoma. This CDR3 is 17 amino acids long. Treatment of the sample: randomized to nivolumab then ipilimumab (arm A) or the reverse (arm B). Measured with immunoSEQ multiplex PCR; TCRdb has only the in-frame clones, and not every one. The table has some 14,000 clones, roughly 82% seen once; the top ten hold about 32%. V and J are TRBV8-2 and TRBJ2-6; TRBD1 reflects the table's D call only, with no check against the DNA. TRBV8-2 is listed as a pseudogene. The origin of this receptor is a human donor with melanoma. The sequenced sample was CD8+ T cells sorted from blood (inferred from file names), obtained from a patient given nivolumab and ipilimumab in sequence. CDR3: CGTKSKITQSRANVLTF. The CDR3 bases are TGTGGCACCAAATCTAAGATAACACAAAGTCGGGCCAACGTCCTGACTTTC.